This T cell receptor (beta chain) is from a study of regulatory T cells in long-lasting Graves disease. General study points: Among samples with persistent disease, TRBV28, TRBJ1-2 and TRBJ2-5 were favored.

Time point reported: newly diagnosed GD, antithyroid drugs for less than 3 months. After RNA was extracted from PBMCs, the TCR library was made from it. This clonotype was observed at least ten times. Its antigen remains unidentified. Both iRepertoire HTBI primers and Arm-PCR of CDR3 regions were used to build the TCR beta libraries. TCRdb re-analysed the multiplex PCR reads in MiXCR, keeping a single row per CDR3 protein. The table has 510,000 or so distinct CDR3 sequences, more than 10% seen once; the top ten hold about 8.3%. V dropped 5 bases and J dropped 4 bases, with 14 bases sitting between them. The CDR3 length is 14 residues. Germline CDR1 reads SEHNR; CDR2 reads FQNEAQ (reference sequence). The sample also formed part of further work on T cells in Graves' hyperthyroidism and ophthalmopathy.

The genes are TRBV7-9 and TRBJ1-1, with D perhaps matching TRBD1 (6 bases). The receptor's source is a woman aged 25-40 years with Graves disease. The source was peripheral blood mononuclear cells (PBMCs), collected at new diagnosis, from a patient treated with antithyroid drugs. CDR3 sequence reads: CASSKRTGLTEAFF. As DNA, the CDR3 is TGTGCCAGCAGCAAGCGAACAGGGCTCACTGAAGCTTTCTTT.